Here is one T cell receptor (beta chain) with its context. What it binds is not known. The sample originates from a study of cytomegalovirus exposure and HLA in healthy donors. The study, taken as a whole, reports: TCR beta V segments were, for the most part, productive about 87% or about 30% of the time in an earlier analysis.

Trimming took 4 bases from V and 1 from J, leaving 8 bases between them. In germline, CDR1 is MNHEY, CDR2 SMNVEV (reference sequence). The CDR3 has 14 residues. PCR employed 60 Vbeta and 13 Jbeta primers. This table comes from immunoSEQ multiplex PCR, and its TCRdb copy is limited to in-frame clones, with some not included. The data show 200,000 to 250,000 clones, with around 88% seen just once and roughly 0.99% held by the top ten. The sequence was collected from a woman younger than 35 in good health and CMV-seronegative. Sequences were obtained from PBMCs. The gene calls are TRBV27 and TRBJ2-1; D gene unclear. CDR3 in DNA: TGTGCCAGCAGTTCAACATCTTCCTACAATGAGCAGTTCTTC. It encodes CASSSTSSYNEQFF.